Presented here are 18 T cell receptor beta chains from one specimen sequenced in a study of CD8+ T cells in alopecia areata. Isolated RNA was reverse transcribed into cDNA used as the sequencing template. Profiled with immunoSEQ multiplex PCR; TCRdb holds only in-frame clones, not every one. This table has around 170,000 clones, about 51% appearing once. Treatment given: oral pan-JAK inhibitor, 5-10 mg twice daily. The source material was CD8+ T cells sorted from blood, sampled around week 54, from a patient treated with tofacitinib. These receptors were collected from a human donor with alopecia areata.

This clone was recorded a few times. The chain is built from TRBV18 and TRBJ2-3, with D perhaps matching TRBD1 (5 bases). Germline CDR1 KGHSH, CDR2 LQKENI. V shed 5 bases and J shed 1 base, with 13 bases lying between them. The CDR3 loop spans 15 amino acids. CDR3 region: CASSYSGAGTDTQYF. The CDR3 DNA follows: TGTGCCAGCTCATACAGTGGGGCAGGCACAGATACGCAGTATTTT.

This clone appeared once. This chain links TRBV19 with TRBJ2-5; TRBD1 matches at 10 bases. With 4 bases clipped from V and 3 bases from J, the junction kept 5 bases outside the gene matches. Germline values: CDR1 LNHDA, CDR2 SQIVND (reference sequence). The length of the CDR3 is 15 residues. The CDR3 sequence: CASSTPGTGEETQYF. Here the CDR3 DNA reads TGTGCCAGTAGTACCCCCGGGACAGGGGAAGAGACCCAGTACTTC. Using reference TRBV19 and TRBJ2-5 for the parts outside the CDR3, the full variable domain is DGGITQSPKYLFRKEGQNVTLSCEQNLNHDAMYWYRQDPGQGLRLIYYSQIVNDFQKGDIAEGYSVSREKKESFPLTVTSAQKNPTAFYLCASSTPGTGEETQYFGPGTRLLVL.

The chain employs TRBV7-8 and TRBJ2-3; maybe TRBD1 (6 bases). Germline V gives CDR1 SGHVS, CDR2 FQNEAQ. V lost 4 bases, J lost 5 bases, and 10 bases lay in between. There are 13 residues in the CDR3. CDR3 residues: CASSSQGEDTQYF. The CDR3 DNA follows: TGTGCCAGCAGCTCACAGGGTGAAGATACGCAGTATTTT.

This clone has more than one count but fewer than ten. V usage is TRBV5-1 and J usage is TRBJ2-5, with TRBD2 identical over 14 bases. The germline V gene encodes CDR1 SGHRS and CDR2 YFSETQ. This CDR3 comprises 15 residues. V gave up 3 bases and J gave up 3 bases; unmatched junction bases: 1. CDR3 amino acids: CASSWGLAGEETQYF. CDR3 coding DNA: TGCGCCAGCAGCTGGGGACTAGCGGGGGAAGAGACCCAGTACTTC.

The V gene is TRBV6-6, the J gene TRBJ1-1; 11 bases map to TRBD1. V shed 5 bases and J 4 bases; nucleotides not matched to a gene: 9. Germline V gene sequence: CDR1 MNHNY, CDR2 SVGAGI (reference sequence). CDR3 length equals 16 residues. The CDR3 is CASSPGQGAPSTEAFF. Here the CDR3 DNA reads TGTGCCAGCAGTCCCGGACAGGGGGCGCCGAGCACTGAAGCTTTCTTT.

V gene TRBV7-8 combines with J gene TRBJ2-1; the D gene is possibly TRBD2 (5 bases). The CDR3 has 12 residues. V gave up 5 bases and J gave up 5 bases, with 7 bases separating them. Germline-derived CDR1 and CDR2 are SGHVS and FQNEAQ. CDR3 residues: CASSLGDNEQFF. DNA of the CDR3: TGTGCCAGCAGCCTCGGGGACAATGAGCAGTTCTTC.

To note about this clone: Other DNA sequences in this specimen translate into the identical CDR3. The CDR3 bases are TGCAGCGCGTTAACAGGGGGCACTGAAGCTTTCTTT. It is translated as CSALTGGTEAFF. V usage is TRBV29-1 and J usage is TRBJ1-1, with TRBD1 matching over 8 bases. V lost 7 bases and J lost 4; bases outside the gene matches: 5. This CDR3 spans 12 amino acids. Per the germline V gene, CDR1 is SQVTM and CDR2 is ANQGSEA.

A few counts support this clone. The gene calls are TRBV25-1 and TRBJ1-6; D is undetermined. Germline CDR1 MGHDK, CDR2 SYGVNS. The V end was cut by 3 bases, the J end by 8 bases, with 2 bases between. The CDR3 runs to 11 residues. Written as DNA, the CDR3 is TGTGCCAGCAGTGAGGATTCACCCCTCCACTTT. Translating gives CASSEDSPLHF.

There are a few counts of this clone. This chain uses TRBV5-4 with TRBJ2-1, with D unclear. The CDR3 consists of 16 residues. The V end was cut by 1 base, the J end by 5 bases, with 16 bases between. CDR1 and CDR2 from the germline V gene are SGHNT and YYREEE (reference sequence). The DNA of the CDR3 is TGTGCCAGCAGCTTGCTCAGGCCAGCCACCAACAATGAGCAGTTCTTC. Amino acids: CASSLLRPATNNEQFF. Using reference TRBV5-4 and TRBJ2-1 for the parts outside the CDR3, the full variable domain is ETGVTQSPTHLIKTRGQQVTLRCSSQSGHNTVSWYQQALGQGPQFIFQYYREEENGRGNFPPRFSGLQFPNYSSELNVNALELDDSALYLCASSLLRPATNNEQFFGPGTRLTVL.

The chain couples TRBV5-1 to TRBJ1-2, with D possibly TRBD1 on 6 matching bases. From germline, CDR1 is SGHRS and CDR2 YFSETQ. CDR3 length: 15 residues. The germline V and J ends were trimmed by 1 base and 0 bases, with 10 bases remaining between them. CDR3 nucleotides: TGCGCCAGCAGCTTGCTTGGACAGCCTAACTATGGCTACACCTTC. As protein: CASSLLGQPNYGYTF.

The V call is TRBV4-2, the J call TRBJ2-5, with 9 bases lining up with TRBD1. Per the germline V gene, CDR1 is LGHNA and CDR2 is YNFKEQ. CDR3 length: 18 amino acids. Unmatched junction bases numbered 13, after V lost 3 bases and J lost 2 bases. Written as DNA, the CDR3 is TGTGCCAGCAGCCACCTCGGGACAGGGACCCTAGGTCAAGAGACCCAGTACTTC. Translating gives CASSHLGTGTLGQETQYF.

This clone was counted only a few times. V usage is TRBV10-3 and J usage is TRBJ1-2, with 7 bases fitting TRBD1. The CDR3 consists of 14 residues. Germline V gene lookup returns CDR1 ENHRY and CDR2 SYGVKD. Losses at the gene ends were 0 bases for V and 5 bases for J; bases not matched to a gene: 3. The chain's CDR3 is CAISESDRDYGYTF. The CDR3 nucleotides read TGTGCCATCAGTGAGTCCGACAGGGATTATGGCTACACCTTC.

This clone was seen more than once but under ten times. V usage is TRBV19 and J usage is TRBJ2-7; 8 positions match TRBD2. Germline CDR1 and CDR2: LNHDA and SQIVND (reference sequence). After removal of 3 bases from V and 2 bases from J, the junction contained 3 bases not matched to a gene. The CDR3 has 14 residues. The DNA of the CDR3 is TGTGCCAGTAGTATCCGGGGGGGGCCCTACGAGCAGTACTTC. Encoded protein: CASSIRGGPYEQYF.

This clone has a handful of counts. J is TRBJ2-1 and V is TRBV4-3; D uncertain. The CDR3 covers 14 residues. Germline V gene sequence: CDR1 LGHNA, CDR2 YSLEER. The ends were cut back, 0 bases at V and 3 bases at J, with 6 bases in the middle. The CDR3: CASSQESGYNEQFF. The DNA of the CDR3 is TGCGCCAGCAGCCAAGAGAGTGGCTACAATGAGCAGTTCTTC.

The J gene is TRBJ1-2, the V gene TRBV7-9; D possibly corresponds to TRBD1 (5 bases). CDR3 length: 12 amino acids. V lost 4 bases, J lost 10 bases, and 13 bases lay in between. Germline V gene lookup returns CDR1 SEHNR and CDR2 FQNEAQ (reference sequence). The CDR3 DNA reads TGTGCCAGCAGCTCCGGAGACAGCAACTACACCTTC. The encoded protein is CASSSGDSNYTF.

The chain joins TRBV30 to TRBJ2-3, with D possibly TRBD2 on 5 matching bases. This CDR3 region has 14 residues. Germline loops: CDR1 GTSNPN, CDR2 SVGIG (reference sequence). The V gene lost 4 bases and the J gene lost 5 bases, with 16 bases spanning the gap. CDR3 in amino acids: CAWTGRGSVDTQYF. CDR3 nucleotide sequence: TGTGCCTGGACTGGCCGGGGTTCGGTAGATACGCAGTATTTT.

Only a few counts were recorded for this clone. The CDR3 here is CSVRQGGEKLFF. The CDR3 DNA reads as TGCAGCGTTCGACAGGGAGGTGAAAAACTGTTTTTT. The genes are TRBV29-1 and TRBJ1-4, with 7 bases lining up with TRBD1. Germline assignment: CDR1 SQVTM and CDR2 ANQGSEA. V shed 5 bases, J shed 7 bases, and the junction held 4 bases outside the gene matches. The CDR3 is made up of 12 amino acids.

The V gene is TRBV11-2, the J gene TRBJ2-1; tentatively, D is TRBD2 (5 bases). The CDR3 is 15 residues long. Germline CDR1 and CDR2: SGHAT and FQNNGV. Between the trimmed V and J ends, which lost 4 bases and 5 bases, there was a span of 15 bases. As DNA, the CDR3 is TGTGCCAGCAGCTCACACCGGGGTAGGAACAATGAGCAGTTCTTC. Translation gives CASSSHRGRNNEQFF.